Following are 10 T cell receptor beta chains from one sample sequenced in a study of OX40 agonist ivuxolimab in advanced cancers. Libraries were prepared by immunoSEQ multiplex PCR; TCRdb keeps only in-frame clonotypes and omits some of them. The table includes nearly 50,000 clones, about three quarters detected once. The sample consisted of CD4+ or CD8+ T cells sorted from blood, taken in a trial of the OX40 agonist ivuxolimab. The receptors were sampled from an adult with an advanced solid tumor such as melanoma, head and neck, liver or kidney cancer.

This chain uses TRBV11-2 with TRBJ2-3, with 7 bases matching TRBD1. The CDR3 sequence is 16 residues long. CDR1 is SGHAT, CDR2 FQNNGV, per germline. V was clipped by 4 bases and J by 3 bases; unmatched bases: 10. The CDR3 DNA follows: TGTGCCAGCAGCTCGCTGAGGGGGCCGGGGACAGATACGCAGTATTTT. This translates into CASSSLRGPGTDTQYF.

The V and J genes are TRBV7-6 and TRBJ2-5; TRBD2 is a possible D gene (5 bases). This CDR3 spans 12 amino acids. With 5 bases removed from V and 3 bases from J, the gap between germline ends came to 7 bases. The germline V gene has CDR1 SGHVS and CDR2 FNYEAQ. The CDR3 spells CASSPTKETQYF. The CDR3 DNA sequence: TGTGCCAGCAGCCCGACTAAAGAGACCCAGTACTTC.

The chain carries TRBV19 and TRBJ2-3; TRBD2 matches at 11 bases. The CDR3 is 17 amino acids. V lost 2 bases, J lost 0 bases, and 4 bases stayed unmatched. The germline V gene encodes CDR1 LNHDA and CDR2 SQIVND (reference sequence). The CDR3 DNA reads TGTGCCAGTAGTATACCTGGGACTAGCGGCAGCACAGATACGCAGTATTTT. Encoded protein: CASSIPGTSGSTDTQYF.

The chain recombines TRBV11-1 with TRBJ2-1; TRBD2 matches at 8 bases. Unmatched junction bases numbered 13, after V lost 5 bases and J lost 7 bases. Germline V gene data show CDR1 as SGHAT and CDR2 as FQDESV (reference sequence). This CDR3 is 16 amino acids long. The CDR3 coding sequence is TGTGCCAGCAGCCCAGACAAAACGGGAGGGATTAATGAGCAGTTCTTC. Translation: CASSPDKTGGINEQFF. The full variable domain, completed using reference TRBV11-1 and TRBJ2-1, is EAEVAQSPRYKITEKSQAVAFWCDPISGHATLYWYRQILGQGPELLVQFQDESVVDDSQLPKDRFSAERLKGVDSTLKIQPAELGDSAMYLCASSPDKTGGINEQFFGPGTRLTVL.

In this sample, this clone turned up once. V usage is TRBV27 and J usage is TRBJ2-7; 9 positions match TRBD1. CDR1 is MNHEY and CDR2 is SMNVEV in the germline V gene (reference sequence). Germline trimming cut 2 bases from V and 5 bases from J; bases unmatched to any gene: 10. This CDR3 is 16 amino acids long. The CDR3 region is CASSLRWTGERDEQYF. The DNA of the CDR3 is TGTGCCAGCAGTTTAAGATGGACAGGGGAGAGAGACGAGCAGTACTTC.

The chain employs TRBV28 and TRBJ2-7, with 7 bases aligning to TRBD1. The V segment lost 5 bases and the J segment 3 bases; nucleotides outside the gene matches: 10. The CDR3 totals 15 residues. CDR1 and CDR2 (germline): MDHEN, SYDVKM. This chain's CDR3 is CASSPPRGNNYEQYF. DNA of the CDR3: TGTGCCAGCAGTCCTCCCAGGGGGAACAACTACGAGCAGTACTTC.

The gene calls are TRBV6-1 and TRBJ1-3; D unclear. CDR1 is MNHNS and CDR2 is SASEGT in the germline V gene. The CDR3 runs 14 residues. Trimming removed 2 bases from V and 3 bases from J, with 8 bases in between. The CDR3 loop reads CASSEQLGGNTIYF. DNA of the CDR3: TGTGCCAGCAGTGAACAATTGGGTGGAAACACCATATATTTT.

The chain has TRBV5-1 and TRBJ2-2; D is uncertain. Between the trimmed V and J ends, which lost 0 bases and 6 bases, there was a span of 9 bases. This CDR3 has 14 amino acids. From germline, CDR1 is SGHRS and CDR2 YFSETQ. CDR3 DNA sequence: TGCGCCAGCAGCTTGGAGACGTACTCCGGGGAGCTGTTTTTT. Its translation: CASSLETYSGELFF.

The rearrangement links TRBV7-9 to TRBJ2-4; D is unresolved. The CDR3 has 14 amino acids. Deletions cut 1 base from V and 8 bases from J, with 12 bases between. The germline CDR1 and CDR2 sequences are SEHNR and FQNEAQ (reference sequence). The CDR3 here is CASSLDGFLDIQYF. The CDR3 coding sequence is TGTGCCAGCAGCTTAGACGGATTTCTCGACATTCAGTACTTC.

This clone is labeled as medium-sized. The genes are TRBV5-1 and TRBJ2-7; TRBD2 aligns across 12 bases. After removal of 4 bases from V and 4 bases from J, the junction contained 3 bases not matched to a gene. Germline V gives CDR1 SGHRS, CDR2 YFSETQ. The CDR3 contains 14 residues. The CDR3 coding sequence is TGCGCCAGCAGCCCCGGACTAGCGGGGTACGAGCAGTACTTC. Its translation: CASSPGLAGYEQYF. The full variable domain, its missing parts supplied by reference TRBV5-1 and TRBJ2-7, is KAGVTQTPRYLIKTRGQQVTLSCSPISGHRSVSWYQQTPGQGLQFLFEYFSETQRNKGNFPGRFSGRQFSNSRSEMNVSTLELGDSALYLCASSPGLAGYEQYFGPGTRLTVT.